This T cell receptor (beta chain) was documented in a study of beta chain features in type 1 diabetes. Study findings and constraints: The VDJ junctions of type 1 diabetes patients carried fewer insertions and more deletions. When Type 1 diabetes patients were examined, their TCRB CDR3s proved moderately but significantly shorter in all four CD4+ subsets.

The CDR3 length is 12 residues. Trimming took 4 bases from V and 7 from J, leaving 9 bases between them. The germline V gene has CDR1 SGHDT and CDR2 YYEEEE. There are a few counts of this clone. What it recognizes is unknown. Sampling consisted of one heparinised blood draw per donor, averaging about 116 mL. Expressed TCRB transcripts were sequenced because the entire RNA isolate underwent reverse transcription. Method: immunoSEQ multiplex PCR; TCRdb's copy keeps in-frame clones and lacks some. The sample includes a few hundred thousand clones, less than 30% of them seen just once. J is TRBJ2-1 and V is TRBV5-6, with a tentative D call TRBD2 (5 bases). The receptor was derived from a woman younger than 45 with type 1 diabetes. The material sequenced was naive CD4+ T cells from blood. The CDR3 DNA follows: TGTGCCAGCAGCCTCGGCGGGAATGAGCAGTTCTTC. This gives the protein CASSLGGNEQFF. The full variable domain, rest sourced from reference TRBV5-6 and TRBJ2-1, is DAGVTQSPTHLIKTRGQQVTLRCSPKSGHDTVSWYQQALGQGPQFIFQYYEEEERQRGNFPDRFSGHQFPNYSSELNVNALLLGDSALYLCASSLGGNEQFFGPGTRLTVL.